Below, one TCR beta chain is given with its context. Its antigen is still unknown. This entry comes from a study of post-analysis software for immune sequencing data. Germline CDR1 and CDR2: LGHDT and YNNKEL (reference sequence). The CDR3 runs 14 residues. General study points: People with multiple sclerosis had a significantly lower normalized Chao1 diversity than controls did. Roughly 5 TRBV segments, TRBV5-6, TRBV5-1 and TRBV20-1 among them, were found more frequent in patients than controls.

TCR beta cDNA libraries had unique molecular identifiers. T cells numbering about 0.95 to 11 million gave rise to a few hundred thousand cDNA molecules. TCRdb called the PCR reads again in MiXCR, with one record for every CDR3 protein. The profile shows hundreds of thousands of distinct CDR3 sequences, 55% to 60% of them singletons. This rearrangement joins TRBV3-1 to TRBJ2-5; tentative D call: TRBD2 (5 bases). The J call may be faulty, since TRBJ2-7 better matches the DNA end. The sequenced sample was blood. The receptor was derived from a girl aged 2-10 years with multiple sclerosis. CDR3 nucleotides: TGTGCCAGCAGCCAAGTTGACGGGAACGGCGAGCAGTACTTC. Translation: CASSQVDGNGEQYF.